This T cell receptor (beta chain) was observed in a study of blood T cell repertoires in COVID-19. Germline V gene sequence: CDR1 SGHNT, CDR2 YYREEE (reference sequence). The J segment lost 4 bases and the V segment lost 4 bases, leaving 5 bases of the junction unmatched. There are 14 residues in the CDR3. Per the original data handling: Scientists estimated how many nucleated cells there were by amplifying reference gene primers. Here immunoSEQ multiplex PCR was the method, and the copy in TCRdb shows in-frame clones only, minus some. V, J and clone size are those of that table, while D and trimming were read from the DNA. In the table there are approximately 250,000 clones, around 84% of which are singletons.

The V and J genes are TRBV5-4 and TRBJ2-5; 9 bases are shared with TRBD1. The specimen was PBMCs or T cells enriched from blood (not recorded which). This TCR came from a man aged 25 to 45 with acute COVID-19. Here the CDR3 DNA reads TGTGCCAGCAGCCTCGGGACAGGGAGAGAGACCCAGTACTTC. It encodes CASSLGTGRETQYF.